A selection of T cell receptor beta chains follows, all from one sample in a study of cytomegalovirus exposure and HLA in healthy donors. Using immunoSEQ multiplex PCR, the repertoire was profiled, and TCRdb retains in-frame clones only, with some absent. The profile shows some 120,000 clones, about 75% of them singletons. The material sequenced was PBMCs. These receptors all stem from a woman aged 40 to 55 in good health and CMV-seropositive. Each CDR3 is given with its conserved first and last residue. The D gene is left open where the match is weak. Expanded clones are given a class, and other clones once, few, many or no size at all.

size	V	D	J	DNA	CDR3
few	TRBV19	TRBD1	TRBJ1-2	TGTGCCAGTAGGACTTCAGGGGGGTCCGCTAACTATGGCTACACCTTC	CASRTSGGSANYGYTF
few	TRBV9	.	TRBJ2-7	TGTGCCAGCAGCGTATCTAGCTCCTACGAGCAGTACTTC	CASSVSSSYEQYF
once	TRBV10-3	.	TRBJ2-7	TGTGCCATCGCGGGGTCCGGGGACGAGCAGTACTTC	CAIAGSGDEQYF
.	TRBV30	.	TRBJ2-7	TGTGCCTGGAGTGTGGCGGAGTACCTCTCCTACGAGCAGTACTTC	CAWSVAEYLSYEQYF
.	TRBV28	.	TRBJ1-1	TGTGCCAGCAGTTCCCCCCCCGGGAGGGACACTGAAGCTTTCTTT	CASSSPPGRDTEAFF
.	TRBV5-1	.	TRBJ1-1	TGCGCCAGCAGCTTGGACCCCGCCGGGAACACTGAAGCTTTCTTT	CASSLDPAGNTEAFF
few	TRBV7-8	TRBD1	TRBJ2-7	TGTGCCAGCAGCTTCAGGACAGGTTCCTACGAGCAGTACTTC	CASSFRTGSYEQYF
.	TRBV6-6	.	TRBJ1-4	TGTGCCAGCAGACAAGTCGAAAAACTGTTTTTT	CASRQVEKLFF
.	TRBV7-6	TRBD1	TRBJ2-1	TGTGCCAGCAGCTTCAACAGGGGCAATGAGCAGTTCTTC	CASSFNRGNEQFF
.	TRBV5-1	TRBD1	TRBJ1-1	TGCGCCAGCAGCTCCAGGATAACAGGGGACGAGAATGAAGCTTTCTTT	CASSSRITGDENEAFF
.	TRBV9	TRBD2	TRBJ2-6	TGTGCCAGCAGCGTCGGGGGAGGGCGGGTGGCGGGGGCCAACGTCCTGACTTTC	CASSVGGGRVAGANVLTF
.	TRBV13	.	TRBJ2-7	TGTGCCAGCAGGGGGCCCAGCTCCTACGAGCAGTACTTC	CASRGPSSYEQYF
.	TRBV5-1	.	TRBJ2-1	TGCGCCAGCAGGGAGGGGCCCAGCTCCTACAATGAGCAGTTCTTC	CASREGPSSYNEQFF
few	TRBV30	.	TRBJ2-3	TGTGCCTGGAGTGGACAGTCGACAGATACGCAGTATTTT	CAWSGQSTDTQYF
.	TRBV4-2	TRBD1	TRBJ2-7	TGTGCCAGCAGCCAAGATATCGGCAGGGGGCAGGGAGCCTACGAGCAGTACTTC	CASSQDIGRGQGAYEQYF
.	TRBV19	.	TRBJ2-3	TGTGCCAGTTCGCCACTATTTGGGACAGATACGCAGTATTTT	CASSPLFGTDTQYF
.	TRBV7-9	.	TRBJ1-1	TGTGCCAGCAGCTGGCGGAACTCAAACACTGAAGCTTTCTTT	CASSWRNSNTEAFF
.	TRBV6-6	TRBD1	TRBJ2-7	TGTGCCAGCAGTCTCGGACAGGGGGCACACGAGCAGTACTTC	CASSLGQGAHEQYF
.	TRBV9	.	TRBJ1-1	TGTGCCAGCAGCGTAGGGCGAGAGGGTGAAGCTTTCTTT	CASSVGREGEAFF
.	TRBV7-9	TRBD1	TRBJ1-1	TGTGCCAGCAGGGGAGGACAGGGTAGTACTGAAGCTTTCTTT	CASRGGQGSTEAFF
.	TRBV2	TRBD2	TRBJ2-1	TGTGCCAGCAGAACACTAGCGAACTACAATGAGCAGTTCTTC	CASRTLANYNEQFF
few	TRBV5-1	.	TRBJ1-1	TGCGCCAGCAGCTTTTTTGCCAGGACAGACACTGAAGCTTTCTTT	CASSFFARTDTEAFF
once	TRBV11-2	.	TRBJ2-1	TGTGCCAGCAGCCTAATAGGAGAGGTGGATGAGCAGTTCTTC	CASSLIGEVDEQFF